The T cell receptor beta chain under discussion was sequenced for a study of T cells in Graves' hyperthyroidism and ophthalmopathy. The CDR3 is 19 amino acids. Germline CDR1 is SGHRS and CDR2 is YFSETQ. Of note for this clonotype: Its antigen is not known. One end of the junction does not line up with germline, which may come from a read error.

Study-wide results and limits: Ophthalmopathy could be told apart from stable hyperthyroidism with a 13 V-J model.

PBMCs were derived from 10 ml fresh peripheral blood. The CDR3 regions of TCR beta were amplified from RNA transcripts. RT-PCR in the first round (using the HTBI primer set) targeted the TCR CDR3. TCRdb analysed the multiplex PCR reads with MiXCR anew, one entry per CDR3 protein. The data show 85,000 to 110,000 distinct CDR3 sequences, 45% to 50% seen once. The sequencing sample was made of blood. The V and J genes are TRBV5-1 and TRBJ2-6; D may correspond to TRBD1 or TRBD2 (5 bases each). The receptor comes from a man aged 35 to 55 with Graves' hyperthyroidism. In DNA form, the CDR3 reads TGCGCCAGCAGCGCCTTAGGGAGCGAGGTTTCAGGTGGGGCCAACGGCCTGACTTTC. As protein: CASSALGSEVSGGANGLTF.